Sequencing of this T cell receptor (beta chain) was carried out in a study of PD-L1 blockade in urothelial cancer. Whole-study context: Blood was analyzed 3 weeks (second dose) and 6 weeks after treatment start. Findings and caveats of the study: In blood sampled pretreatment, TCR clonality below the median predicted better survival.

Time point here: pretreatment peripheral blood. The study enrolled patients with locally advanced or metastatic urothelial carcinoma. Sample numbers ranged from 1 to 8 per patient, encompassing pretreatment and on-treatment collections. This table comes from immunoSEQ multiplex PCR, and its TCRdb copy is limited to in-frame clones, with some not included. The sample holds tens of thousands of clones, about 84% seen once. Germline V gene data show CDR1 as MDHEN and CDR2 as SYDVKM. CDR3 length: 14 residues. Trimming removed 7 bases at V and 2 bases at J, with 15 bases between. A single count supports this clone. The target antigen is unknown.

This sequence was found in a man between 60 and 75 years old with urothelial cancer. The V and J genes are TRBV28 and TRBJ2-7; maybe TRBD1 (5 bases). The sequencing used PBMCs, collected around atezolizumab (anti-PD-L1) treatment. The CDR3 bases are TGTGCCAGCATCCCCGGAAGGGGTCCCTACGAGCAGTACTTC. This translates into CASIPGRGPYEQYF. Combining the CDR3 with reference TRBV28 and TRBJ2-7 gives the whole variable domain DVKVTQSSRYLVKRTGEKVFLECVQDMDHENMFWYRQDPGLGLRLIYFSYDVKMKEKGDIPEGYSVSREKKERFSLILESASTNQTSMYLCASIPGRGPYEQYFGPGTRLTVT.